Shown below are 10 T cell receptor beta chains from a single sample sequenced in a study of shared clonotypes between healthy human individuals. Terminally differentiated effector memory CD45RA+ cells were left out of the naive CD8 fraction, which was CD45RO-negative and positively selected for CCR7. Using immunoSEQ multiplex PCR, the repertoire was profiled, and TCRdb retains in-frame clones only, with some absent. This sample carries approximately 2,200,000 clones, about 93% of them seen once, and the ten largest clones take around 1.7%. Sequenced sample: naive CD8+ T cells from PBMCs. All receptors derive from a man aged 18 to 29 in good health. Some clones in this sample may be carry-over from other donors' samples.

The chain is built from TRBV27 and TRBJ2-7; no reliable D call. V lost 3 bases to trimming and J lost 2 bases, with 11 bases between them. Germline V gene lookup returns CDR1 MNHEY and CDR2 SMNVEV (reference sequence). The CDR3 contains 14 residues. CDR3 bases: TGTGCCAGCAGTTTGGTCAGGCATACCTACGAGCAGTACTTC. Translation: CASSLVRHTYEQYF.

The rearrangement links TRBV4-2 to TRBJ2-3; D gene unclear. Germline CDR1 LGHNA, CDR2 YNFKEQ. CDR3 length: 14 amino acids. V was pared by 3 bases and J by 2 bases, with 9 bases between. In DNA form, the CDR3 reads TGTGCCAGCAGCCACCAGCGTTTCACAGATACGCAGTATTTT. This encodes CASSHQRFTDTQYF.

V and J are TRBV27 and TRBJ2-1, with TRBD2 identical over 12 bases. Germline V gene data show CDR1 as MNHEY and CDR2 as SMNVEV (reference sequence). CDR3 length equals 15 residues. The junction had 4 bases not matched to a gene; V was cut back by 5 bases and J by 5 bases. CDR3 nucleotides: TGTGCCAGCAGTCCGAGGACTAGCGGGAACAATGAGCAGTTCTTC. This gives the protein CASSPRTSGNNEQFF.

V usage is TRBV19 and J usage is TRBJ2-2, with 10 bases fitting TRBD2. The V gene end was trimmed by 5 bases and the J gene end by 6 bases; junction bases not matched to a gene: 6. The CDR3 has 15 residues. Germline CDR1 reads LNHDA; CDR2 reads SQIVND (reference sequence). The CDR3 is CASSPVAGGPGELFF. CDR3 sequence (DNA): TGTGCCAGTAGTCCAGTAGCGGGAGGTCCCGGGGAGCTGTTTTTT. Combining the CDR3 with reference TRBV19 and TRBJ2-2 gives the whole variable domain DGGITQSPKYLFRKEGQNVTLSCEQNLNHDAMYWYRQDPGQGLRLIYYSQIVNDFQKGDIAEGYSVSREKKESFPLTVTSAQKNPTAFYLCASSPVAGGPGELFFGEGSRLTVL.

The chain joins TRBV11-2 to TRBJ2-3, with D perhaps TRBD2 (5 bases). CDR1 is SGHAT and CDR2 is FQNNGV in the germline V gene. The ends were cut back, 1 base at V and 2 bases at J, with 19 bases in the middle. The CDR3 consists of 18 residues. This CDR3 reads CASSLGRLQETYTDTQYF. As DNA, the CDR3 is TGTGCCAGCAGCTTAGGGAGGTTGCAGGAGACTTACACAGATACGCAGTATTTT. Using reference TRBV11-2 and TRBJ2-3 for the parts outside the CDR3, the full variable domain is EAGVAQSPRYKIIEKRQSVAFWCNPISGHATLYWYQQILGQGPKLLIQFQNNGVVDDSQLPKDRFSAERLKGVDSTLKIQPAKLEDSAVYLCASSLGRLQETYTDTQYFGPGTRLTVL.

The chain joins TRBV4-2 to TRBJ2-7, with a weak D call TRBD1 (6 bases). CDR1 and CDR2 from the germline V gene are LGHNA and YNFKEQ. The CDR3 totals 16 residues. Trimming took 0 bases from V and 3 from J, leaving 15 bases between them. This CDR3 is CASSQEDRTASYEQYF. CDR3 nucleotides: TGTGCCAGCAGCCAAGAGGATCGGACAGCAAGCTACGAGCAGTACTTC.

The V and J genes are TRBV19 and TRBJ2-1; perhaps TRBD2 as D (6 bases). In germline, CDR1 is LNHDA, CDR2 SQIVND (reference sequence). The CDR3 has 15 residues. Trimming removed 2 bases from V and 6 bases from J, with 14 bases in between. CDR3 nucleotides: TGTGCCAGTAGTATAACCGGGAGTAGCGGCAATGAGCAGTTCTTC. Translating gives CASSITGSSGNEQFF.

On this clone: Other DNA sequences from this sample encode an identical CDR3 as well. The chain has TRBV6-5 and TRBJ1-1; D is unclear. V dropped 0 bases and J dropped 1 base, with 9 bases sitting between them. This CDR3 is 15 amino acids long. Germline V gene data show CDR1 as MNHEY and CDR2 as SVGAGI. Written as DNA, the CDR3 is TGTGCCAGCAGTTACTCGGAGGGTTCGAACACTGAAGCTTTCTTT. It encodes CASSYSEGSNTEAFF.

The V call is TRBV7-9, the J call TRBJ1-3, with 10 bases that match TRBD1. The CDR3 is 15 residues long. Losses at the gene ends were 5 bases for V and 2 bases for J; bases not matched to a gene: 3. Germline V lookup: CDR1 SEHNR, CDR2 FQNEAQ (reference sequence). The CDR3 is CASSDGTGAGNTIYF. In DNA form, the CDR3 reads TGTGCCAGCAGCGACGGGACAGGGGCTGGAAACACCATATATTTT.

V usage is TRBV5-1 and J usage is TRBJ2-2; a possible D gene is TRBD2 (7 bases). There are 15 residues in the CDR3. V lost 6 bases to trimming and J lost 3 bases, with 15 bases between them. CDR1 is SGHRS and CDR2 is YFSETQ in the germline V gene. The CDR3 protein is CASTREAGDTGELFF. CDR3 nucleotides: TGCGCCAGCACTCGGGAGGCAGGGGACACCGGGGAGCTGTTTTTT.